This record covers a single TCR beta chain. Sequenced by immunoSEQ multiplex PCR; TCRdb stores in-frame clones only, minus some. Among about 40,000 clones, around nine tenths were seen once, and the ten largest hold under 0.4%. This entry belongs to a study of blood T cell repertoires in COVID-19. Study-wide background: There were acute and convalescent COVID-19 samples, and they came from the United States, Italy and Spain.

There are 17 residues in the CDR3. CDR1 KGHSH and CDR2 LQKENI come from the germline V gene. Trimming took 3 bases from V and 10 from J, leaving 25 bases between them. The sequenced material came from peripheral blood. V gene TRBV18 combines with J gene TRBJ2-1; possibly TRBD2 for D (5 bases). This clonotype was sampled from a human donor in a cohort sampled during active COVID-19. The CDR3 DNA sequence: TGTGCCAGCTCACCCATCCGGACCCAAATCGGGGTATCGGAGCAGTTCTTC. Translation gives CASSPIRTQIGVSEQFF.